The 25 T cell receptor beta chains below come from one sample, sequenced in a study of shared clonotypes between healthy human individuals. The method was immunoSEQ multiplex PCR; TCRdb's version includes in-frame clones alone and lacks a portion of them. The sample consists of millions of clones, approximately 94% of them appearing once. Naive CD8 cells comprised CD45RO-negative, CCR7-positively selected cells, excluding terminally differentiated effector memory CD45RA+ cells. Sequences were obtained from naive CD8+ T cells from PBMCs. These receptors originate from a man younger than 35 in good health. Some clones in this sample may be carry-over from other donors' samples.

The rearrangement uses TRBV7-2 and TRBJ2-5; 7 bases line up with TRBD2. The CDR3 is made up of 16 amino acids. The V gene end was trimmed by 0 bases and the J gene end by 5 bases; junction bases not matched to a gene: 9. CDR1 and CDR2 (germline): SGHTA, FQGNSA. CDR3 loop: CASSLAQGGLMETQYF. CDR3 sequence (DNA): TGTGCCAGCAGCTTAGCGCAGGGAGGGCTTATGGAGACCCAGTACTTC.

The chain recombines TRBV4-3 with TRBJ1-2, with D tentatively TRBD1 (6 bases). Trimming shortened V by 3 bases and J by 6 bases, and 20 bases separated the two germline ends. Germline V lookup: CDR1 LGHNA, CDR2 YSLEER. This CDR3 comprises 16 residues. The CDR3 region is CASSHIEGGGMNGYTF. The DNA for the CDR3 is TGCGCCAGCAGCCACATAGAAGGGGGTGGGATGAATGGCTACACCTTC.

The J gene is TRBJ2-1, the V gene TRBV4-1, with 14 bases identical to TRBD2. V trimming: 3 bases; J trimming: 6 bases; junction bases outside the gene matches: 7. The germline CDR1 and CDR2 sequences are MGHRA and YSYEKL. This CDR3 comprises 17 residues. CDR3 sequence reads: CASSHPGLAGGINEQFF. The CDR3 bases are TGCGCCAGCAGCCACCCCGGACTAGCGGGAGGAATCAATGAGCAGTTCTTC.

The chain couples TRBV27 to TRBJ2-7; D remains ambiguous. Germline V CDR1 and CDR2: MNHEY, SMNVEV (reference sequence). This CDR3 contains 13 residues. Trimming stripped 2 bases from V and 3 bases from J, with 8 bases between. CDR3 amino acids: CASSLTEHYEQYF. The CDR3 coding sequence is TGTGCCAGCAGTTTAACGGAGCACTACGAGCAGTACTTC.

This rearrangement joins TRBV9 to TRBJ2-7, with a weak D call TRBD1 (5 bases). The ends were cut back, 7 bases at V and 9 bases at J, with 17 bases in the middle. Germline-derived CDR1 and CDR2 are SGDLS and YYNGEE. The CDR3 sequence is 12 residues long. CDR3 in amino acids: CASGGAQSVQYF. For the CDR3, the DNA is TGTGCCAGCGGTGGGGCGCAATCCGTGCAGTACTTC.

The chain carries TRBV7-6 and TRBJ1-5; TRBD1 matches 12 bases. Germline V gives CDR1 SGHVS, CDR2 FNYEAQ. The CDR3 has 18 amino acids. J lost 6 bases, V lost 1 base, and 10 bases had no gene match. CDR3 loop: CASSLGSGQGAFTQPQHF. In nucleotides, the CDR3 is TGTGCCAGCAGCTTAGGTTCGGGACAGGGGGCCTTCACTCAGCCCCAGCATTTT.

V is TRBV7-9 and J is TRBJ1-4; no reliable D call. The V end lost 8 bases, the J end lost 8 bases, and 6 bases lay between the germline ends. This CDR3 contains 10 residues. Germline assignment: CDR1 SEHNR and CDR2 FQNEAQ (reference sequence). The CDR3 nucleotides read TGTGCCAGCCAAGGAGAAAAACTGTTTTTT. This codes for CASQGEKLFF.

This chain connects TRBV27 to TRBJ2-7; D might be TRBD2 (5 bases). Trimming removed 1 base at V and 3 bases at J, with 10 bases between. There are 14 residues in the CDR3. Germline CDR1 and CDR2: MNHEY and SMNVEV (reference sequence). The CDR3 DNA follows: TGTGCCAGCAGTTTATGGGGAGTGGGCTACGAGCAGTACTTC. Translation: CASSLWGVGYEQYF.

This clone was recorded once. The CDR3 DNA reads TGTGCCAGTAGTATGGGACAGGCCTCCTACGAGCAGTACTTC. It yields the protein CASSMGQASYEQYF. This chain links TRBV19 with TRBJ2-7; 8 nucleotides line up with TRBD1. With V trimmed by 3 bases and J by 0 bases, 1 base remained unmatched. This CDR3 has 14 amino acids. The germline V gene has CDR1 LNHDA and CDR2 SQIVND (reference sequence).

The CDR3 loop is CASSLRSGAPLGYF. The DNA of the CDR3 is TGTGCCAGCAGTTTAAGGTCGGGGGCCCCCCTCGGGTACTTC. The chain employs TRBV27 and TRBJ2-4, with D perhaps given as TRBD1 or TRBD2 (6 bases each). The CDR3 runs 14 residues. The V gene's germline CDR1 is MNHEY and CDR2 SMNVEV (reference sequence). Trimming removed 2 bases from V and 15 bases from J, with 20 bases in between.

The V call is TRBV5-5, the J call TRBJ2-2, with D perhaps matching TRBD1 (6 bases). This CDR3 is 20 amino acids long. Germline CDR1 is SGHKS and CDR2 is YYEKEE (reference sequence). V lost 4 bases and J 6 bases, leaving 31 bases between the germline ends. CDR3 region: CASSLYRDTGGEVFAGELFF. CDR3 sequence (DNA): TGTGCCAGCAGCCTTTACCGGGACACCGGAGGAGAGGTATTTGCCGGGGAGCTGTTTTTT.

In the case of this clone: The junction shows a germline mismatch at one end, possibly a read error. This chain uses TRBV5-1 with TRBJ2-3; 11 bases are shared with TRBD2. The CDR3 totals 18 residues. CDR1 and CDR2 from the germline V gene are SGHRS and YFSETQ. CDR3 nucleotide sequence: TGCGCCACCAGCGGGGGACTAGCGGCTGTCGTCGGCACAGATACGCAGTATTTT. This codes for CATSGGLAAVVGTDTQYF. Complete variable domain (other parts from reference TRBV5-1 and TRBJ2-3): KAGVTQTPRYLIKTRGQQVTLSCSPISGHRSVSWYQQTPGQGLQFLFEYFSETQRNKGNFPGRFSGRQFSNSRSEMNVSTLELGDSALYLCATSGGLAAVVGTDTQYFGPGTRLTVL.

This CDR3 reads CASSQFNGAGSQPQHF. For the CDR3, the DNA is TGCGCCAGCAGCCAATTCAACGGGGCAGGGAGCCAGCCCCAGCATTTT. This chain uses TRBV4-1 with TRBJ1-5; possibly TRBD1 for D (5 bases). Germline V gene sequence: CDR1 MGHRA, CDR2 YSYEKL. The length of the CDR3 is 16 residues. Trimming pared 2 bases from V and 7 bases from J, leaving 18 bases between.

The rearrangement uses TRBV9 and TRBJ2-1; D is ambiguous. This CDR3 contains 15 residues. V was pared by 4 bases and J by 8 bases, with 19 bases between. Germline values: CDR1 SGDLS, CDR2 YYNGEE. This CDR3 reads CASSPRSHRNDEQFF. In DNA, the CDR3 is TGTGCCAGCAGCCCCCGTTCCCACCGGAACGATGAGCAGTTCTTC.

This rearrangement joins TRBV5-1 to TRBJ2-7; no reliable D call. Germline V lookup: CDR1 SGHRS, CDR2 YFSETQ. V lost 0 bases to trimming and J lost 3 bases, with 13 bases between them. This CDR3 has 15 residues. The chain's CDR3 is CASSLGLSSVYEQYF. The CDR3 DNA is TGCGCCAGCAGCTTGGGACTCTCGAGCGTCTACGAGCAGTACTTC.

This clone was detected once. CDR3 in amino acids: CASRAARGDTQYF. The CDR3 nucleotides are TGTGCCAGCAGGGCAGCAAGGGGAGATACGCAGTATTTT. The chain couples TRBV2 to TRBJ2-3; TRBD1 might be the D (5 bases). This CDR3 spans 13 amino acids. Germline V CDR1 and CDR2: SNHLY, FYNNEI. V was clipped by 6 bases and J by 5 bases, with 12 bases between them. The full variable domain, with the rest looked up from reference TRBV2 and TRBJ2-3, is EPEVTQTPSHQVTQMGQEVILRCVPISNHLYFYWYRQILGQKVEFLVSFYNNEISEKSEIFDDQFSVERPDGSNFTLKIRSTKLEDSAMYFCASRAARGDTQYFGPGTRLTVL.

This clone was picked up one time. V and J are TRBV5-5 and TRBJ2-7, with unresolved D. Germline lookup yields CDR1 SGHKS and CDR2 YYEKEE (reference sequence). This CDR3 has 14 residues. Trimming pared 3 bases from V and 3 bases from J, leaving 13 bases between. CDR3 nucleotide sequence: TGTGCCAGCAGCTCCCCGTACATAGGCTACGAGCAGTACTTC. Protein sequence: CASSSPYIGYEQYF.

The rearrangement links TRBV15 to TRBJ2-2; 9 nucleotides agree with TRBD2. Germline V gene sequence: CDR1 LNHNV, CDR2 YYDKDF (reference sequence). V lost 4 bases and J lost 3; bases outside the gene matches: 15. The CDR3 extends over 19 amino acids. The DNA for the CDR3 is TGTGCCACCAGCACCGAAGGAGTAGCGGGAGCTGAGTACACCGGGGAGCTGTTTTTT. Protein: CATSTEGVAGAEYTGELFF.

The V and J genes are TRBV6-5 and TRBJ2-7, with no clear D. The CDR3 has 11 residues. Trimming cost V 7 bases and J 5 bases, with 9 bases left between them. From germline, CDR1 is MNHEY and CDR2 SVGAGI. The CDR3 DNA reads TGTGCCAGCAATTTCGGAAACGAGCAGTACTTC. Protein: CASNFGNEQYF.

The J gene is TRBJ2-1, the V gene TRBV5-6; 8 bases agree with TRBD2. CDR3 length: 13 residues. V dropped 2 bases and J dropped 9; count of bases not matched to a gene: 4. Germline CDR1 SGHDT, CDR2 YYEEEE. This CDR3 is CASSLAGEVEQFF. CDR3 bases: TGTGCCAGCAGCTTAGCGGGAGAAGTTGAGCAGTTCTTC. Complete variable domain (other parts from reference TRBV5-6 and TRBJ2-1): DAGVTQSPTHLIKTRGQQVTLRCSPKSGHDTVSWYQQALGQGPQFIFQYYEEEERQRGNFPDRFSGHQFPNYSSELNVNALLLGDSALYLCASSLAGEVEQFFGPGTRLTVL.

The V and J genes are TRBV28 and TRBJ2-7; tentatively, D is TRBD1 or TRBD2 (5 bases each). Germline V gene data show CDR1 as MDHEN and CDR2 as SYDVKM. This CDR3 comprises 16 residues. Trimming pared 5 bases from V and 2 bases from J, leaving 19 bases between. As DNA, the CDR3 is TGTGCCAGCAGTACCGGGACGGAGGAGGCGGCCTACGAGCAGTACTTC. Translating gives CASSTGTEEAAYEQYF. Variable domain in full (rest from reference TRBV28 and TRBJ2-7): DVKVTQSSRYLVKRTGEKVFLECVQDMDHENMFWYRQDPGLGLRLIYFSYDVKMKEKGDIPEGYSVSREKKERFSLILESASTNQTSMYLCASSTGTEEAAYEQYFGPGTRLTVT.

The rearrangement uses TRBV9 and TRBJ1-2; D is ambiguous. The germline V gene has CDR1 SGDLS and CDR2 YYNGEE. V was cut by 0 bases and J by 0 bases, with 6 bases left in between. This CDR3 has 14 residues. The CDR3 DNA sequence: TGTGCCAGCAGCGTAGGGTTATCTAACTATGGCTACACCTTC. Protein sequence: CASSVGLSNYGYTF.

The chain uses TRBV9 and TRBJ2-5; D may be TRBD2 (6 bases). Trimming stripped 4 bases from V and 3 bases from J, with 13 bases between. Germline loops: CDR1 SGDLS, CDR2 YYNGEE. This CDR3 has 14 amino acids. CDR3 loop: CASSSRDFEETQYF. CDR3 nucleotides: TGTGCCAGCAGCTCCCGGGACTTCGAAGAGACCCAGTACTTC.

V gene TRBV5-6 combines with J gene TRBJ2-1; D remains ambiguous. The CDR3 contains 15 residues. Germline CDR1 and CDR2: SGHDT and YYEEEE. V gave up 0 bases and J gave up 2 bases, with 9 bases separating them. The CDR3 protein is CASSLGSETYNEQFF. The CDR3 DNA sequence: TGTGCCAGCAGCTTGGGTTCGGAAACCTACAATGAGCAGTTCTTC.

This clone was seen once. CDR3 residues: CASTNRGPYGYTF. CDR3 DNA sequence: TGTGCCAGTACCAACCGGGGGCCCTATGGCTACACCTTC. The V and J genes are TRBV19 and TRBJ1-2; tentatively, D is TRBD1 (6 bases). Germline V gene data show CDR1 as LNHDA and CDR2 as SQIVND (reference sequence). Trimming took 7 bases from V and 4 from J, leaving 13 bases between them. CDR3 size: 13 residues.